The sequence of this TCR beta chain was determined in a study of blood T cell repertoires in COVID-19. Study as a whole: Samples of COVID-19 (acute and convalescent) were obtained from the United States, Italy and Spain.

Repertoires were generated with immunoSEQ multiplex PCR, while TCRdb's copy carries only in-frame clones and drops some. The repertoire has about 220,000 clones, 65% to 85% of them found once; the top ten carry 5.5% to 7.5%. CDR1 is LGHNA, CDR2 YSLEER, per germline. With 3 bases removed from V and 2 bases from J, the gap between germline ends came to 7 bases. The CDR3 sequence is 14 residues long. The sample was PBMCs or T cells enriched from blood (not recorded which). The source is a woman between 40 and 55 years old who had recovered from COVID-19. The chain joins TRBV4-3 to TRBJ2-2; D unresolved. The CDR3: CASSQSSNTGELFF. CDR3 DNA sequence: TGCGCCAGCAGCCAGAGTAGTAACACCGGGGAGCTGTTTTTT.